This is a list of T cell receptor beta chains from one sample in a study of shared clonotypes between healthy human individuals. Clones were read by immunoSEQ multiplex PCR, and TCRdb kept only the in-frame ones, dropping some. The sample carries roughly 86,000 clones, almost 70% recorded once. The sequencing sample was made of memory CD8+ T cells sorted from blood. Source of these receptors: a man aged 30-40 years in good health. CDR3s include the opening cysteine and the closing phenylalanine or tryptophan.

TRBJ1-1	TRBV6-5	CASSYSQTEAFF
TRBJ2-2	TRBV29-1	CSTRTSGTGELFF
TRBJ2-1	TRBV7-2	CASSVSGDNEQFF
TRBJ2-7	TRBV7-2	CASSFGPRDEQYF
TRBJ2-3	TRBV6-5	CASSYSFSGTDTQYF
TRBJ1-3	TRBV28	CASSPTSGGRGNTIYF
TRBJ2-1	TRBV9	CASSVSTGPTYNEQFF
TRBJ2-1	TRBV27	CASRGLAGLSLNNEQFF
TRBJ2-7	TRBV4-2	CASSQGGEPIHEQYF
TRBJ1-5	TRBV27	CASSPYGRGFHQPQHF
TRBJ2-7	TRBV28	CASSQPAAGGYEQYF
TRBJ1-2	TRBV6-6	CASSPVSGSYGYTF
TRBJ2-2	TRBV4-1	CASSQDAGGGLTGELFF
TRBJ2-2	TRBV7-8	CASSFIGQGWAGELFF
TRBJ2-5	TRBV4-1	CASSQTSGRAWETQYF
TRBJ1-5	TRBV27	CASSPGTGSDQPQHF